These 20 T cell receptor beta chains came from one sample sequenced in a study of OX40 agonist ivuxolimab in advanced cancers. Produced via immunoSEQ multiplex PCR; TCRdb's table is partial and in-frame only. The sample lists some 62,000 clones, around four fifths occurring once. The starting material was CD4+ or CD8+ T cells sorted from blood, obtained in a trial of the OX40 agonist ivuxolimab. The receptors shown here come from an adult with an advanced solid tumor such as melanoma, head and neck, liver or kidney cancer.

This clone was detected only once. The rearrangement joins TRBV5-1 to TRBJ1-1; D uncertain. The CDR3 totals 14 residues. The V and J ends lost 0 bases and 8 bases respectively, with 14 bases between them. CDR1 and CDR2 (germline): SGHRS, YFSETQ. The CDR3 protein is CASSLGDTIGEAFF. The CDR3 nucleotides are TGCGCCAGCAGCTTGGGCGACACCATTGGGGAAGCTTTCTTT.

In DNA, the CDR3 is TGTGCCAGCAGCTTAGCGCGTCCTAGGCGTAGCGGGGTCGGGGATAATGAGCAGTTCTTC. Translating gives CASSLARPRRSGVGDNEQFF. The chain combines TRBV7-2 with TRBJ2-1; TRBD2 aligns across 8 bases. V was clipped by 0 bases and J by 7 bases; unmatched bases: 20. Germline CDR1 SGHTA, CDR2 FQGNSA. There are 20 residues in the CDR3. Looking up the rest from reference TRBV7-2 and TRBJ2-1 gives the full variable domain: GAGVSQSPSNKVTEKGKDVELRCDPISGHTALYWYRQSLGQGLEFLIYFQGNSAPDKSGLPSDRFSAERTGGSVSTLTIQRTQQEDSAVYLCASSLARPRRSGVGDNEQFFGPGTRLTVL.

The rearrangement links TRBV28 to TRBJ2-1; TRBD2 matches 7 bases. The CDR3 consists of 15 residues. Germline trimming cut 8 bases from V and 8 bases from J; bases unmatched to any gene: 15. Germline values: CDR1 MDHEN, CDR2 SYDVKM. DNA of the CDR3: TGTGCCAGCCTTTCAAGCGGGCTGGGGGGGGATGAGCAGTTCTTC. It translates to CASLSSGLGGDEQFF.

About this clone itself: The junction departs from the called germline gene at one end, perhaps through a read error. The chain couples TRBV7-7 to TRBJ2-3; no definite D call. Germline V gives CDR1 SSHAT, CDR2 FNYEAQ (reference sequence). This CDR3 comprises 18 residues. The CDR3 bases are TGTGCTAGCAGCTGGGGTGGGCGCCAACTTAGGAGCACAGATACGCAGTATTTT. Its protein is CASSWGGRQLRSTDTQYF.

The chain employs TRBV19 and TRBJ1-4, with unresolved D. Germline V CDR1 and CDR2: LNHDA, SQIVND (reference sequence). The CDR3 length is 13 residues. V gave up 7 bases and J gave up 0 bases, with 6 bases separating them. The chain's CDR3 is CASNRATNEKLFF. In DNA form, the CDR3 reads TGTGCCAGTAATCGGGCAACTAATGAAAAACTGTTTTTT.

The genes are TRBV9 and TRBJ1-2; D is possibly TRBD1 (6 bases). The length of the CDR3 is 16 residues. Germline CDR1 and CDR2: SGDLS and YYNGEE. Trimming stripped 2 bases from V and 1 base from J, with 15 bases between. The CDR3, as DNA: TGTGCCAGCAGCGTTGGGGGCAGCTTATTTAACTATGGCTACACCTTC. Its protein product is CASSVGGSLFNYGYTF.

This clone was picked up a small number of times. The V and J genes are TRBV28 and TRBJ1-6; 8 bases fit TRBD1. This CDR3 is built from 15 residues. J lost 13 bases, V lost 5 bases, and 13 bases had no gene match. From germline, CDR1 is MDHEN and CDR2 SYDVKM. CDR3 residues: CASSGLGQVQAPLHF. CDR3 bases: TGTGCCAGCAGTGGGCTGGGACAGGTCCAGGCGCCCCTCCACTTT. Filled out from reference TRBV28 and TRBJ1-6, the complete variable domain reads DVKVTQSSRYLVKRTGEKVFLECVQDMDHENMFWYRQDPGLGLRLIYFSYDVKMKEKGDIPEGYSVSREKKERFSLILESASTNQTSMYLCASSGLGQVQAPLHFGNGTRLTVT.

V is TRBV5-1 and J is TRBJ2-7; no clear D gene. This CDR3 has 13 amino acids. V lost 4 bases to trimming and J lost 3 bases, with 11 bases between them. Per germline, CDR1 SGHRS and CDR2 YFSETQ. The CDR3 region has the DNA TGCGCCAGCAGCCAAGGACCAAACTACGAGCAGTACTTC. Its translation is CASSQGPNYEQYF.

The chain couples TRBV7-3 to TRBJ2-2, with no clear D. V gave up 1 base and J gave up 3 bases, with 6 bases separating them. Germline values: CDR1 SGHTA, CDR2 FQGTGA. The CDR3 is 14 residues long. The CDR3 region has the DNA TGTGCCAGCAGCTTAAGTCCTGACACCGGGGAGCTGTTTTTT. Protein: CASSLSPDTGELFF.

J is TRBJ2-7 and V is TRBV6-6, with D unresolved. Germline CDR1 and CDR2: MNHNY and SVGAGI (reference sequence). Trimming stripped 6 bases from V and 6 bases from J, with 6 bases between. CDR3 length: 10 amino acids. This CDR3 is CASRDSEQYF. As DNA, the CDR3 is TGTGCCAGCAGAGACTCCGAGCAGTACTTC.

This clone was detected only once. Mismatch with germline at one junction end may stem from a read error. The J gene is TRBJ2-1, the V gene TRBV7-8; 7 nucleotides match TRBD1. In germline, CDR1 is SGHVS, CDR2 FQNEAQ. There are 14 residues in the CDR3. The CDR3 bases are TGTGCCAGCAGTTTAGGGGGCAGGTACAATGAGCAGTTCTTC. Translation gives CASSLGGRYNEQFF.

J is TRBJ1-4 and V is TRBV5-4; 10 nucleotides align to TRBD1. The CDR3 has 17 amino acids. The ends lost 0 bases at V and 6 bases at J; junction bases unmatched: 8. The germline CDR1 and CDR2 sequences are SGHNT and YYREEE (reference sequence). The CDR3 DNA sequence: TGTGCCAGCAGCTTGGAGAATCGTGGGACAGGGGATGAAAAACTGTTTTTT. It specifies CASSLENRGTGDEKLFF.

CDR3 nucleotide sequence: TGTGCCAGCGGGCCGGGGTGGGATCAGCCCCAGCATTTT. Translation: CASGPGWDQPQHF. The chain combines TRBV21-1 with TRBJ1-5. TRBV21-1 is assigned pseudogene status. The CDR3 consists of 13 residues.

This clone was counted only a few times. In nucleotides, the CDR3 is TGTGCCAGTAGCAACGGACAGGTCGGGTTCGAGCAGTACTTC. Its translation is CASSNGQVGFEQYF. The rearrangement uses TRBV19 and TRBJ2-7; 7 bases align to TRBD1. The CDR3 extends over 14 amino acids. J lost 6 bases, V lost 6 bases, and 11 bases had no gene match. Germline V gene lookup returns CDR1 LNHDA and CDR2 SQIVND (reference sequence).

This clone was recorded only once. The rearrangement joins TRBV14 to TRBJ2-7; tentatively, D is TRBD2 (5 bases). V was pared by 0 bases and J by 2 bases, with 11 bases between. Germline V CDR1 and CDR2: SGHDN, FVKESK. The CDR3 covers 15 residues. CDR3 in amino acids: CASSQDMRRTYEQYF. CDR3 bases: TGTGCCAGCAGCCAAGATATGCGGAGGACCTACGAGCAGTACTTC.

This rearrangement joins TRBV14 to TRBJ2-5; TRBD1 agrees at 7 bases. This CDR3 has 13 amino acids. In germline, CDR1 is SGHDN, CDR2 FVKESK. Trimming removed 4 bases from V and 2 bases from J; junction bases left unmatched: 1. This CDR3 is CASSPGQQETQYF. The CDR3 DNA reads TGTGCCAGCAGCCCGGGACAGCAAGAGACCCAGTACTTC.

CDR3 loop: CATSRDMESQHF. In nucleotides, the CDR3 is TGTGCCACCAGCAGAGATATGGAGTCCCAGCATTTT. This chain connects TRBV15 to TRBJ1-5; D ambiguous. The germline CDR1 and CDR2 sequences are LNHNV and YYDKDF (reference sequence). With 0 bases removed from V and 11 bases from J, the gap between germline ends came to 8 bases. The CDR3 consists of 12 residues.

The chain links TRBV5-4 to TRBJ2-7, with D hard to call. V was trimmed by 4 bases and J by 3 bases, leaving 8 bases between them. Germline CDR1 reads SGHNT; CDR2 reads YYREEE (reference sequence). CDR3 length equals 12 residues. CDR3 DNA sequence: TGTGCCAGCAGCCATGGGAACTACGAGCAGTACTTC. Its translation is CASSHGNYEQYF.

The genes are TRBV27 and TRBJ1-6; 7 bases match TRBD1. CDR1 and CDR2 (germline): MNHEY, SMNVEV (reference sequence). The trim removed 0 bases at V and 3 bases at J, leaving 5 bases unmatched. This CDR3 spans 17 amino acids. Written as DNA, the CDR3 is TGTGCCAGCAGTTTATCCGTCGGACAGGTCTATAATTCACCCCTCCACTTT. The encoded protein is CASSLSVGQVYNSPLHF.

CDR3 DNA: TGTGCCAGTAGTAGTTGGGGGAGAGAGCAGTTCTTC. This sequence encodes CASSSWGREQFF. The chain employs TRBV19 and TRBJ2-1; D possibly uses TRBD1 or TRBD2 (5 bases each). V was shortened by 4 bases and J by 10 bases, with 11 bases between the two germline ends. The germline V gene encodes CDR1 LNHDA and CDR2 SQIVND (reference sequence). The CDR3 runs to 12 residues.